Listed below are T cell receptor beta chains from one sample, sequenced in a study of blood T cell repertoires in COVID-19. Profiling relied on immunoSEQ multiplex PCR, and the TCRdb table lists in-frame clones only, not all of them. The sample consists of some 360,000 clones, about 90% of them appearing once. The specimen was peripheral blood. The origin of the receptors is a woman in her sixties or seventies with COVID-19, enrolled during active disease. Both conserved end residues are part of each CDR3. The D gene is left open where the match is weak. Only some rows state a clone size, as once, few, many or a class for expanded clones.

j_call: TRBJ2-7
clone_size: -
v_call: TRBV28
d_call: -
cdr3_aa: CASNGESYEQYF
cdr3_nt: TGTGCCAGCAATGGGGAGTCCTACGAGCAGTACTTC

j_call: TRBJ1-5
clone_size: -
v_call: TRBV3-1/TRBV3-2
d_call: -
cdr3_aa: CASSQVLRNGKLYF
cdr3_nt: TGTGCCAGCAGCCAAGTACTTCGAAACGGGAAGTTGTATTTT

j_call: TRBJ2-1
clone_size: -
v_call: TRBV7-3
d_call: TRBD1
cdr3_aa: CASSLTDPGQGADEQFF
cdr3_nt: TGTGCCAGCAGCTTAACGGACCCGGGACAGGGGGCTGATGAGCAGTTCTTC

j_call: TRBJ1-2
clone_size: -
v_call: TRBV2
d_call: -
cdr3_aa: CATTGGFGYGYTF
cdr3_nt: TGTGCCACCACGGGAGGGTTCGGCTATGGCTACACCTTC

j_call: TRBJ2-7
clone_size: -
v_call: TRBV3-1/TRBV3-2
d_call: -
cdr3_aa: CASSLEGLGSYEQYF
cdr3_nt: TGTGCCAGCAGCCTGGAGGGCCTCGGGTCCTACGAGCAGTACTTC

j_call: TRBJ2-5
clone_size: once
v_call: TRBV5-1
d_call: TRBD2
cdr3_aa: CASSYGVGGQETQYF
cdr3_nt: TGCGCCAGCAGCTATGGAGTCGGGGGGCAAGAGACCCAGTACTTC

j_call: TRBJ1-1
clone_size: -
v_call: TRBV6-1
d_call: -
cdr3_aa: CASSEGSGAVYTEAFF
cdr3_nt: TGTGCCAGCAGTGAAGGTTCAGGGGCAGTGTACACTGAAGCTTTCTTT

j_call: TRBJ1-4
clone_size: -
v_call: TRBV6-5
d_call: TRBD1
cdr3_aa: CASGQGDFFNEKLFF
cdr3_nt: TGTGCCAGCGGACAGGGGGACTTCTTCAATGAAAAACTGTTTTTT

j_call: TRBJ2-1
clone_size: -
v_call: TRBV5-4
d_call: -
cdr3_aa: CASNKMAGTYNEQFF
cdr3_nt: TGTGCCAGCAATAAAATGGCAGGGACCTACAATGAGCAGTTCTTC

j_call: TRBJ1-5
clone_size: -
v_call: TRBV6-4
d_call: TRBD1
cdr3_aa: CASSGPGGVQHF
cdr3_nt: TGTGCCAGCAGTGGCCCAGGGGGAGTCCAGCATTTT

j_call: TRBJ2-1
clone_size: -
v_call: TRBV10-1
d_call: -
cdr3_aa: CATQKDSSSYNEQFF
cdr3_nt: TGCGCCACCCAAAAAGACTCTTCCTCCTACAATGAGCAGTTCTTC

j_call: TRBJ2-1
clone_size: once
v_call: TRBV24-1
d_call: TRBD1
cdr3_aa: CATGTMTGGVYNEQFF
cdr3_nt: TGTGCCACCGGGACCATGACAGGGGGCGTCTACAATGAGCAGTTCTTC

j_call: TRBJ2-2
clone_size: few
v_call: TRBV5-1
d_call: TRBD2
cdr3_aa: CASSLGRTSGASVGPNGELFF
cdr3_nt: TGCGCCAGCAGCTTGGGACGGACTAGCGGGGCCAGCGTAGGACCGAACGGGGAGCTGTTTTTT

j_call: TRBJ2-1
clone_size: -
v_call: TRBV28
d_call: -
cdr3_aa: CASSFRGGGNEQFF
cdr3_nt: TGTGCCAGCAGTTTCAGAGGGGGGGGTAATGAGCAGTTCTTC

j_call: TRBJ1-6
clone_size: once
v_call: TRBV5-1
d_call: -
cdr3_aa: CASSLAGDINSPLHF
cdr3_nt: TGCGCCAGCAGCTTGGCCGGGGACATTAATTCACCCCTCCACTTT